Listed here are 2 T cell receptor beta chains from one sample, sequenced in a study of blood T cell repertoires in COVID-19. Method: immunoSEQ multiplex PCR; TCRdb's copy keeps in-frame clones and lacks some. This sample has more than 95,000 clones; about 74% occur once, and the top ten carry approximately 5.7%. The specimen was peripheral blood. These receptors all stem from a man in his 60s with acute or convalescent COVID-19.

The CDR3 coding sequence is TGTGCCAGTATGAGGGTAGGGAGTGGTCAGCCCCAGCATTTT. Its translation: CASMRVGSGQPQHF. The chain recombines TRBV19 with TRBJ1-5; D unresolved. Germline V lookup: CDR1 LNHDA, CDR2 SQIVND (reference sequence). V lost 7 bases to trimming and J lost 6 bases, with 16 bases between them. The CDR3 is made up of 14 amino acids.

This chain uses TRBV19 with TRBJ1-2, with D possibly being TRBD1 (6 bases). This CDR3 region has 16 residues. The ends were cut back, 3 bases at V and 8 bases at J, with 22 bases in the middle. Looked up from germline, CDR1 is LNHDA and CDR2 is SQIVND (reference sequence). The CDR3 DNA reads TGTGCCAGTAGTATTCGATTGGAACAGGGCGGACAAGGCTACACCTTC. Amino acid sequence: CASSIRLEQGGQGYTF.